The rows below give T cell receptor beta chains drawn from one sample of a study of patients and donors after allogeneic stem cell transplantation. TCRdb reprocessed the RT-PCR reads via MiXCR and lists one record per CDR3 protein. The sample has approximately 200,000 distinct CDR3 sequences, 35% to 45% seen once; the top ten hold 9.5% to 13%. The sample was blood, either unsorted or a sorted T cell fraction (not recorded which). Source of these receptors: a human donor who was either an allogeneic HSCT recipient or a stem cell or donor lymphocyte infusion donor (not recorded which). It is not recorded whose cells these are; they may come from a transplant donor. The CDR3 runs from the conserved cysteine through the conserved F or W. D genes are given only for firm matches. Clone size is not always given. Where it is, it says once, few, many or a class for expanded clones.

clone size	V gene	D gene	CDR3 protein
NA	TRBV30	NA	CAWSVRTLRGGKNGYTF
NA	TRBV20-1	NA	CSAREQYDQPQHF
NA	TRBV6-2/TRBV6-3	NA	CASSIRDGSSYEQYF
NA	TRBV6-6	TRBD1	CASSRRTGFNEKLFF
NA	TRBV9	NA	CASSVDQGAGHYNEQFF
NA	TRBV7-2	NA	CASSLTGLGNQPQHF
NA	TRBV12-3/TRBV12-4	NA	CASSQRRSEKLFF
NA	TRBV9	TRBD1	CASSSQGAKNSPLHF
once	TRBV7-2	NA	CASRQPARAAFF
NA	TRBV5-1	NA	CASSLMGYTGELFF
few	TRBV20-1	NA	CSARVYKSGEQYF
NA	TRBV12-3/TRBV12-4	NA	CASSLGVPYTF
NA	TRBV7-2	NA	CASSYKTGPNYGYTF
NA	TRBV28	NA	CASSMGFSGNTIYF
NA	TRBV7-9	NA	CASSLTYGAGELFF
few	TRBV27	NA	CASSALPTNEKLFF
NA	TRBV6-6	NA	CASRSSKGAYEQYF
NA	TRBV7-9	NA	CASSPFFEPNEKLFF
few	TRBV5-1	NA	CASSKQQENTEAFF
NA	TRBV7-9	NA	CASSPQFQETQYF
few	TRBV7-2	NA	CASRLSVPGTYYGYTF
few	TRBV12-3/TRBV12-4	TRBD1	CASSLDGQGLSTDTQYF
NA	TRBV15	NA	CATSRDLLSGELFF
few	TRBV4-1	TRBD1	CASSQAYAGGNTEAFF